Detailed here is one TCR beta chain. PCR primers comprised 60 Vbeta and 13 Jbeta primers. TCRdb's table, derived via immunoSEQ multiplex PCR, lists solely in-frame clones and lacks some. The table records roughly 170,000 clones, less than 90% of them present only once. The data originate from a study of cytomegalovirus exposure and HLA in healthy donors. CDR3 size: 15 residues. V was cut by 1 base and J by 7 bases, with 13 bases left in between. Germline CDR1 and CDR2: MNHEY and SMNVEV (reference sequence). J is TRBJ2-2 and V is TRBV27; perhaps TRBD2 as D (6 bases). The sequenced material came from PBMCs. The source is a man aged 25 to 40 in good health and CMV-seronegative. The CDR3 protein is CASSLFLGGFGELFF. DNA of the CDR3: TGTGCCAGCAGTTTATTCCTTGGAGGGTTCGGGGAGCTGTTTTTT.